The 8 T cell receptor beta chains below all came from one sample that was sequenced in a study of siplizumab effects on memory and regulatory T cells. Using immunoSEQ multiplex PCR, the repertoire was profiled, and TCRdb retains in-frame clones only, with some absent. The table has 15,000 to 20,000 clones, approximately 44% seen once. Mixed lymphocyte reaction cells were cocultured at 37°C for more than 5 days. These receptors' antigens are unknown. What was sequenced was CFSE-low (dividing) CD4+ T cells sorted from an allogeneic mixed lymphocyte reaction. These receptors all stem from a human donor in good health; the cells came from an allogeneic mixed lymphocyte reaction. Some clones in this sample may be carry-over from other donors' samples.

This clone was seen repeatedly, ten times or more. This rearrangement joins TRBV6-6 to TRBJ1-1, with a tentative D call TRBD1 (5 bases). The V gene's germline CDR1 is MNHNY and CDR2 SVGAGI (reference sequence). V shed 2 bases and J shed 14 bases, with 21 bases lying between them. The CDR3 covers 14 residues. CDR3 bases: TGTGCCAGCAGTTACGGGGCAGAGTCCCTCTCGTGGTTCTTT. Translating it yields CASSYGAESLSWFF.

This clone showed up just a few times. This chain uses TRBV15 with TRBJ2-2, with D unclear. V lost 0 bases and J lost 4, with 9 bases in between. The CDR3 is made up of 15 amino acids. Germline CDR1 reads LNHNV; CDR2 reads YYDKDF (reference sequence). The CDR3 DNA follows: TGTGCCACCAGCAGAGATCTGCTAGTCACCGGGGAGCTGTTTTTT. This codes for CATSRDLLVTGELFF.

The CDR3 nucleotides are TGTGCCAGCAGCTTGAGACTAGCGGGGGTGAGCACAGATACGCAGTATTTT. Translation gives CASSLRLAGVSTDTQYF. This chain connects TRBV5-6 to TRBJ2-3; TRBD2 aligns across 12 bases. CDR3 size: 17 residues. The V and J ends lost 1 base and 0 bases, in that order; junction bases with no gene match: 3. Germline-derived CDR1 and CDR2 are SGHDT and YYEEEE.

The gene calls are TRBV7-8 and TRBJ2-7, with D uncertain. Germline V gene data show CDR1 as SGHVS and CDR2 as FQNEAQ. Trimming removed 3 bases from V and 4 bases from J, with 19 bases in between. CDR3 length: 16 amino acids. The CDR3, as DNA: TGTGCCAGCAGCTTCCCGTCCGGCCCGGCAGCGTACGAGCAGTACTTC. Encoded protein: CASSFPSGPAAYEQYF.

The chain joins TRBV7-9 to TRBJ1-1; 8 positions match TRBD1. This CDR3 has 14 amino acids. CDR1 is SEHNR and CDR2 is FQNEAQ in the germline V gene (reference sequence). The V gene end was trimmed by 5 bases and the J gene end by 1 base; junction bases not matched to a gene: 3. The CDR3 DNA reads as TGTGCCAGCAGCGTCAGGGGGCGGAACACTGAAGCTTTCTTT. This sequence encodes CASSVRGRNTEAFF.

This clone was observed a few times. The rearrangement joins TRBV4-1 to TRBJ2-7; unclear D gene. Deletions cut 1 base from V and 3 bases from J, with 10 bases between. The germline gives CDR1 MGHRA, CDR2 YSYEKL. The CDR3 is 14 residues long. CDR3: CASSQGERLYEQYF. The CDR3 bases are TGCGCCAGCAGCCAAGGTGAGAGGCTCTACGAGCAGTACTTC.

A few counts support this clone. The chain joins TRBV19 to TRBJ1-2, with D possibly matching TRBD1 (5 bases). CDR1 and CDR2 (germline): LNHDA, SQIVND (reference sequence). The CDR3 is 14 residues long. Trimming took off 6 bases at V and 2 bases at J, with 13 bases between the two ends. This chain's CDR3 is CASRRDLLNYGYTF. The CDR3 DNA is TGTGCCAGTAGACGGGACCTACTAAACTATGGCTACACCTTC.

The rearrangement links TRBV29-1 to TRBJ2-5; D uncertain. Germline V gene lookup returns CDR1 SQVTM and CDR2 ANQGSEA. The CDR3 spans 10 residues. V lost 6 bases and J lost 3, with 5 bases in between. CDR3 amino acids: CSVHKETQYF. The CDR3 DNA reads as TGCAGCGTACATAAAGAGACCCAGTACTTC.